What follows are 5 T cell receptor beta chains derived from one specimen sequenced in a study of shared clonotypes between healthy human individuals. Sequencing used immunoSEQ multiplex PCR; TCRdb keeps in-frame clones, though not all of them. The table includes around 1.1 million clones, about 72% detected once. The sequenced material came from memory CD4+ T cells from PBMCs. Subset meaning: CD45RA-negative fraction. Receptors originate from a young man in good health. Some clones in this sample may be carry-over from other donors' samples.

This chain uses TRBV28 with TRBJ2-3; D tentatively fits TRBD1 or TRBD2 (5 bases each). Germline V gene sequence: CDR1 MDHEN, CDR2 SYDVKM. The germline V and J ends were trimmed by 5 bases and 4 bases, with 22 bases remaining between them. The length of the CDR3 is 17 residues. The CDR3 DNA sequence: TGTGCCAGCAGTCCAATTCCGGGACGGCTGGACTCAGATACGCAGTATTTT. Translated, it gives CASSPIPGRLDSDTQYF.

This clone came up a few times. CDR3 sequence: CAISEFGGYQETQYF. CDR3 coding DNA: TGTGCCATCAGTGAGTTTGGAGGGTATCAAGAGACCCAGTACTTC. The rearrangement links TRBV10-3 to TRBJ2-5; TRBD2 might be the D (6 bases). The CDR3 sequence is 15 residues long. Per germline, CDR1 ENHRY and CDR2 SYGVKD. Trimming left V 1 base short and J 2 bases short, with 11 bases between.

J is TRBJ2-7 and V is TRBV28, with unresolved D. Trimming removed 4 bases at V and 3 bases at J, with 7 bases between. CDR3 length equals 12 residues. CDR1 and CDR2 (germline): MDHEN, SYDVKM. In DNA, the CDR3 is TGTGCCAGCAGTTATGAGGTCTACGAGCAGTACTTC. Translating it yields CASSYEVYEQYF.

Concerning this clone itself: This same CDR3 is encoded by further DNA sequences in the sample. This chain links TRBV28 with TRBJ1-2; 7 bases align to TRBD1. Germline values: CDR1 MDHEN, CDR2 SYDVKM. The CDR3 is made up of 13 amino acids. V lost 6 bases and J lost 2; bases outside the gene matches: 3. The CDR3 DNA is TGTGCCAGCAGCATACAGGGGAACTATGGCTACACCTTC. Translated: CASSIQGNYGYTF.

The gene calls are TRBV28 and TRBJ1-2, with D possibly being TRBD1 (5 bases). V was cut by 3 bases and J by 4 bases, with 9 bases left in between. From germline, CDR1 is MDHEN and CDR2 SYDVKM. This CDR3 contains 13 residues. CDR3 protein: CASSFGASYGYTF. The CDR3 bases are TGTGCCAGCAGTTTCGGGGCGAGCTATGGCTACACCTTC.